This T cell receptor beta chain was profiled in a study of T-cell memory formation after mild COVID-19 (TCRdb year 2021). Concerning the study at large: TCR sequence clusters from the two donors were largely donor specific. In two donors, T-cell clones that expanded and contracted after mild COVID-19 were followed by sequencing TCRalpha and TCRbeta repertoires longitudinally. Two young, previously healthy adult volunteers made up the cohort, one male and one female. The investigation overall reported the following: Clones contracting from day 15 to 85 had balanced CD4/CD8 phenotypes, while a second wave expanding from day 15 to 37 was biased towards CD4+. Contracting CD4+ clones were located mainly in the CM and EM memory subsets, whereas CD8+ clones were found to be enriched in EMRA. Some responding clones were detected in pre-infection memory, suggesting pre-existing cross-reactive memory T cells joined the SARS-CoV-2 response. Whether the second-wave clones peaking on day 37 were SARS-CoV-2 specific was not confirmed. Only two mild cases were covered in the study, and larger cohorts including severe cases with pre-infection samples were considered necessary.

This clonotype was detected a few times. The antigen it binds to is not known. The record has no base qualities; no much larger clone is one base away. PBMCs were isolated by Ficoll-Paque density gradient centrifugation. From the cysteine up to the phenylalanine, the CDR3 has a length of 15 residues. This entry keeps only the CDR3 DNA: 45 bases, framed from base 1. From the germline V gene, CDR1 is SNHLY and CDR2 is FYNNEI. V has 1 base trimmed and J has 3 bases trimmed; junction bases matching no gene number 4. Sequenced on an Illumina NovaSeq 6000. TCRalpha and TCRbeta cDNA libraries were constructed by 5'RACE with constant-segment primers, with sample barcodes and unique molecular identifiers being introduced. Trizol reagent was used to extract RNA from every sample. Amplification of the libraries took two PCR steps, and the second step added a second sample barcode plus Illumina TruSeq adapters. The libraries were sequenced on an Illumina NovaSeq using 2 x 150 bp paired-end reads. The authors' pipeline ran thus. Demultiplexing of reads and collapsing into UMI-guided consensus sequences were performed with migec v1.2.7. Using mixcr v2.1.11, UMI consensuses were aligned to TRA and TRB V and J templates and then assembled into clonotypes. Expanded or contracted clonotypes were those called significant by both edgeR and NoisET, with noise models trained on biological replicates. For edgeR calls, the thresholds were a false discovery rate-adjusted p below 0.01 and a log2 fold-change of 1. As an exploratory analysis of dynamics, PCA with hierarchical clustering was applied to max-normalized trajectories of the 1000 most abundant clonotypes. The CD4 or CD8 phenotype of responding clones was assigned using the separately sequenced CD4+ and CD8+ repertoires. TCRdb redid the processing of the public reads, applying fastp at Q25 and MiXCR, and retained in-frame beta chains. Records with the same CDR3 protein are collapsed into one entry carrying the most frequent genes and DNA. The V and J calls, along with clone size, are taken from TCRdb and not from the paper's own processing. The table for this sample lists 280,000 or so distinct CDR3 sequences; roughly 8.2% of them were counted only once. The ten largest clones take up 20% to 25% of the sample.

The chain was built from TRBV2 and TRBJ2-3, with 7 central nucleotides matching TRBD2. The material sequenced was PBMCs or a T cell subset sorted from them (not recorded which). The source of this sequence is a man younger than 30 who had mild COVID-19 (a few samples of this study predate the infection). The sample titles of this study are shuffled in the database, so cell type and time point are left out; the donor was told from shared clones. DNA sequence: TGTGCCAGCAGTGAAGGGGCGGGGGTTACAGATACGCAGTATTTT. This yields the protein CASSEGAGVTDTQYF.